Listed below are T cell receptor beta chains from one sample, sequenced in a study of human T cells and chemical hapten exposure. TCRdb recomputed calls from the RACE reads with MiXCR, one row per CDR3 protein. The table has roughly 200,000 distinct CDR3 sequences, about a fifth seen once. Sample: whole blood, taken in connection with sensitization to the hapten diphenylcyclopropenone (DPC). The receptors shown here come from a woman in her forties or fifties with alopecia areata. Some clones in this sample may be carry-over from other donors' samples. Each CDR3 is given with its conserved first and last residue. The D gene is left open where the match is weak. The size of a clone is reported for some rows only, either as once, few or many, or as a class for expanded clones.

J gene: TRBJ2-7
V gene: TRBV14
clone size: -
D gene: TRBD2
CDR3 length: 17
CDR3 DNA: TGTGCCAGCAGCCATCTACCGACTAGCCGTGGCTCTTACGAGCAGTACTTC
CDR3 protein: CASSHLPTSRGSYEQYF

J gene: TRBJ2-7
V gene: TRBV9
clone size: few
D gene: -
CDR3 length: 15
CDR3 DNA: TGTGCCAGCAGCGTAGGGCACCTCAGCGGCTACGAGCAGTACTTC
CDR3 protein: CASSVGHLSGYEQYF

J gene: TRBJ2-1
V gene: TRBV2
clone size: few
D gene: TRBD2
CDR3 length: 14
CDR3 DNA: TGTGCCAGCATGGCGGGAGGGCCAAAAAATGAGCAGTTCTTC
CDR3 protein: CASMAGGPKNEQFF

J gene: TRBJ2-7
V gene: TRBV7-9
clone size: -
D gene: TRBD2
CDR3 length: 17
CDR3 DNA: TGTGCCAGCAGCCCCAGCGGGAGGGGCTACACCACCTACGAGCAGTACTTC
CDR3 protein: CASSPSGRGYTTYEQYF

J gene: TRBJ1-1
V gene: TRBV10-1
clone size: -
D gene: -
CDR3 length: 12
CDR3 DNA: TGCGCCAGACAGCTTTTGAGGACTGAAGCTTTCTTT
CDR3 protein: CARQLLRTEAFF

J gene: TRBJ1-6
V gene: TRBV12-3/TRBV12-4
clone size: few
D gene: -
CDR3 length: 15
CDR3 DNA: TGTGCCAGCAGTTTAGGCGCAGCTTATAATTCACCCCTCCACTTT
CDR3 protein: CASSLGAAYNSPLHF

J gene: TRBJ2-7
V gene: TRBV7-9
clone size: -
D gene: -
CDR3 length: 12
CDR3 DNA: TGTGCCAGCAGCTTAGATACAGGGTGGCGGCACTTC
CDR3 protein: CASSLDTGWRHF

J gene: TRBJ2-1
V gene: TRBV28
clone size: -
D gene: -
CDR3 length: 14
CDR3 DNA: TGTGCCAGCAGTTCACCGGGATCCCTCAATGAGCAGTTCTTC
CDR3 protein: CASSSPGSLNEQFF

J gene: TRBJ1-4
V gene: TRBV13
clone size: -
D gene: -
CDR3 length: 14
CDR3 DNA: TGTGCCAGCAGCTCCGGAAGGGGGGATGAAAAACTGTTTTTT
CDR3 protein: CASSSGRGDEKLFF

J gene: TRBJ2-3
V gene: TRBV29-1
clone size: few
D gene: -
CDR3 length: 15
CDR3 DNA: TGCAGCGTTTCATGGGGTATCCCGAACACAGATACGCAGTATTTT
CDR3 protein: CSVSWGIPNTDTQYF

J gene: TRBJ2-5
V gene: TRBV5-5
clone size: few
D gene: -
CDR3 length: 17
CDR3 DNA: TGTGCCAGCAGCTTGACCTTCATGCCAGGAGAGCAAGAGACCCAGTACTTC
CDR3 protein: CASSLTFMPGEQETQYF

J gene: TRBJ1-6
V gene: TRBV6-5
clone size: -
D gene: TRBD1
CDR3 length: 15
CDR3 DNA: TGTGCCAGCAGGGATCTCTCCAGGGGGAATTCACCCCTCCACTTT
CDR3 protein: CASRDLSRGNSPLHF

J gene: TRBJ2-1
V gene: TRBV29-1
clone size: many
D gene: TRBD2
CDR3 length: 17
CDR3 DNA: TGCAGCGTTGAGGCACTAGCGGGAGCTTTGAGTTTCGGTGAGCAGTTCTTC
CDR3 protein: CSVEALAGALSFGEQFF

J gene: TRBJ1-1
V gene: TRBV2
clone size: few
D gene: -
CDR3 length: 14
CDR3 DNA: TGTGCCAGCAGTGAATATACGGCCTACACTGAAGCTTTCTTT
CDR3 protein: CASSEYTAYTEAFF

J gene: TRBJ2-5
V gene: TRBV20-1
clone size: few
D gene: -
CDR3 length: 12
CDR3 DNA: TGCAGTGCTAGAACCACCGGCCAGACCCAGTACTTC
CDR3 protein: CSARTTGQTQYF

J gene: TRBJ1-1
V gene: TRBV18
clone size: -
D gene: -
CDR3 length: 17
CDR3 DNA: TGTGCCAGCTCCCCTCTACAACTCCGGGACACCAAAGGGAGAGCTTTCTTT
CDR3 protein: CASSPLQLRDTKGRAFF

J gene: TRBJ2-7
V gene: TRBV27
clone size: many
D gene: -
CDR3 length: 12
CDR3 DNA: TGTGCCAGCATCCCGGGGGCCTACGAGCAGTACTTC
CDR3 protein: CASIPGAYEQYF

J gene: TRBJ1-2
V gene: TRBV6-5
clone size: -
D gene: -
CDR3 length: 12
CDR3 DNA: TGTGCCACCGGAGAGACGTGGAATGGCTACACCTTC
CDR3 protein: CATGETWNGYTF

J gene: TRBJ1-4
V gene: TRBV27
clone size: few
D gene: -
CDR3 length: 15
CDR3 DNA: TGTGCCAGCAGTTTAGGGGGAGCAACTAATGAAAAACTGTTTTTT
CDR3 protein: CASSLGGATNEKLFF

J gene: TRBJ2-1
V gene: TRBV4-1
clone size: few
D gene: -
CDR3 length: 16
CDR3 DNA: TGCGCCAGCAGCCAAGAGGACTCGATCTCCTACAATGAGCAGTTCTTC
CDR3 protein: CASSQEDSISYNEQFF

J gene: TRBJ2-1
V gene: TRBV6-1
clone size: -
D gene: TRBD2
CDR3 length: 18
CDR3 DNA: TGTGCCAGCACCCCTCCGTGGGGCGGGAGTTGGTCCTACAATGAGCAGTTCTTC
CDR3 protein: CASTPPWGGSWSYNEQFF

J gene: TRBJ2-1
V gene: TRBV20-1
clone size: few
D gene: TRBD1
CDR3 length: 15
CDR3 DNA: TGCAGTGCTAGTGGAGGGACAGGCGTCTACAATGAGCAGTTCTTC
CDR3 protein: CSASGGTGVYNEQFF

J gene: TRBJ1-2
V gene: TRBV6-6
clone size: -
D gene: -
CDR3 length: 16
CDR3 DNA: TGTGCCAGCCAGACCGCCCAATGGCGGGCACTAGTGTGGCTCGCCTTC
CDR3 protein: CASQTAQWRALVWLAF

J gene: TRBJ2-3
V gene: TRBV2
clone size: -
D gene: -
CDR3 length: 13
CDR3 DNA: TGTGCCAGCAGTGCCGGGATCGGAGATACGCAGTATTTT
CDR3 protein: CASSAGIGDTQYF

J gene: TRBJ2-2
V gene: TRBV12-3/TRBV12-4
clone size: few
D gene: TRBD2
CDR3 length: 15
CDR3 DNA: TGTGCCAGCAGTCCCCGGGGGGGAGTAACCGGGGAGCTGTTTTTT
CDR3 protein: CASSPRGGVTGELFF

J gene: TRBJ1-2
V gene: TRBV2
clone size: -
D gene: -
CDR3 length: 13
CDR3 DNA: TGTGCCAGCAGCGACACGTTAAGCTATGGCTACACCTTC
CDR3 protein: CASSDTLSYGYTF